The following is a T cell receptor beta chain sequence with its context. TCRdb's copy holds only in-frame clones and misses some; the assay was immunoSEQ multiplex PCR. The data show 200,000 to 300,000 clones, over 80% seen once. The entry originates in a study of blood T cell repertoires in COVID-19. For the study at large: Specimens from acute and convalescent COVID-19 originated in the United States, Italy and Spain. Nucleic acid was either cDNA or gDNA, and it came from T cells, B-cell-depleted T cells, or PBMCs.

The CDR3 is made up of 16 amino acids. The ends were cut back, 2 bases at V and 6 bases at J, with 19 bases in the middle. The germline V gene has CDR1 KGHSH and CDR2 LQKENI. This clonotype was obtained from a middle-aged woman with acute or convalescent COVID-19. Input material: peripheral blood. The chain links TRBV18 to TRBJ1-2, with D possibly matching TRBD1 (5 bases). The CDR3 bases are TGTGCCAGCTCACCAAAGCTTGGCCTAGGGGAGGATGGCTACACCTTC. It is translated as CASSPKLGLGEDGYTF.